Included here is one T cell receptor beta chain sequence, with context. Its antigen is unknown. The sample comes from a study of glioma-infiltrating T cells. Study in general: Samples included WHO grade II oligodendrogliomas or astrocytomas and initial-diagnosis grade IV glioblastomas. Target coverage was roughly 4- to 10-fold for about a million blood T cells. Study results and caveats: Gliomas, especially low-grade, showed above-expected tissue-blood divergence; non-neoplastic patients showed below.

This CDR3 is built from 15 residues. Germline V lookup: CDR1 LGHNA, CDR2 YSLEER. V was clipped by 0 bases and J by 6 bases, with 12 bases between them. TCR alpha and beta CDR3 regions were amplified from RNA using iRepertoire nested multiplex PCR. TCRdb passed the multiplex PCR reads through MiXCR, listing each CDR3 protein once. The table records about 380,000 distinct CDR3 sequences, about two fifths of them present only once. The TCR comes from a human donor with low-grade glioma or glioblastoma, undergoing nonglioma brain surgery, or in good health (not recorded which). The chain uses TRBV4-3 and TRBJ2-1; TRBD1 or TRBD2 may be the D gene (5 bases each). The sequenced sample was glioma tissue, nonneoplastic brain tissue, or PBMCs (not recorded which). CDR3 in DNA: TGCGCCAGCAGCCAAGAGTGGGGACGTAGCAATGAGCAGTTCTTC. Its protein is CASSQEWGRSNEQFF.